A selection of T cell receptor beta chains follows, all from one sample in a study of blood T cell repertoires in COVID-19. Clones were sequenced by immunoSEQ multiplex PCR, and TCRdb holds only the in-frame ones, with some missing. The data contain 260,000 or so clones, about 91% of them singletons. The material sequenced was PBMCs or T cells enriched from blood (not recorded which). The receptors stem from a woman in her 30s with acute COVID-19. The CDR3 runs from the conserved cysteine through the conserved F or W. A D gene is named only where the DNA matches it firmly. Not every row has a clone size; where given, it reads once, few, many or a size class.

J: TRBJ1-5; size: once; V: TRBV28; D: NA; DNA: TGTGCCAGCAGTTCCCACCGGACAGACTTCAATCAGCCCCAGCATTTT; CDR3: CASSSHRTDFNQPQHF
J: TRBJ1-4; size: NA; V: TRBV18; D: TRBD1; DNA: TGTGCCAGCTCAGGACAGGAGGACGATCATGAAAAACTGTTTTTT; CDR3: CASSGQEDDHEKLFF
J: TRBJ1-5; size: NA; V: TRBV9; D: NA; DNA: TGTGCCAGCAGCGTAGCCGGGGAAGGCAATCAGCCCCAGCATTTT; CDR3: CASSVAGEGNQPQHF
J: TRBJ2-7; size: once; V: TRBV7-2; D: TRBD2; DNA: TGTGCCAGCAGTCGGACTAGCTCCCAGTACGAGCAGTACTTC; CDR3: CASSRTSSQYEQYF
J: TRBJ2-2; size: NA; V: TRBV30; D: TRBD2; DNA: TGTGCCTGGAGTACTCACGGGGGGTCCGGGGAGCTGTTTTTT; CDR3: CAWSTHGGSGELFF
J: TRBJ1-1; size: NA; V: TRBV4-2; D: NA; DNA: TGTGCCAGCAGGACTTTGGAATCGGTCACTGAAGCTTTCTTT; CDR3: CASRTLESVTEAFF
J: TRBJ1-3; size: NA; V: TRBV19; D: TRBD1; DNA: TGTGCCAGTAGGACAGGGGCGACGGCTGGAAACACCATATATTTT; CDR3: CASRTGATAGNTIYF
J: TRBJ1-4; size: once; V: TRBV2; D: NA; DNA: TGTGCCAGCAGACAGGACAAGAAAAAACTGTTTTTT; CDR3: CASRQDKKKLFF
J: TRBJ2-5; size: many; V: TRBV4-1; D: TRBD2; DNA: TGCGCCAGCAGCCAAGGGGGCGCGGGGGGGAGGTGGGAGACCCAGTACTTC; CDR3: CASSQGGAGGRWETQYF
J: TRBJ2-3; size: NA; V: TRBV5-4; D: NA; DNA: TGTGCCAGCAGTCCAGACACAGATACGCAGTATTTT; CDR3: CASSPDTDTQYF
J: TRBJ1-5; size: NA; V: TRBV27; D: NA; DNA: TGTGCCAGCAGTTTAAGTCCCAGGGCCGATCAGCCCCAGCATTTT; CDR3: CASSLSPRADQPQHF
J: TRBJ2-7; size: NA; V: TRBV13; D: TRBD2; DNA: TGTGCCAGCAGCTTAGAATGGCAGGGAGGGAAGGAGGGTGAGCAGTACTTC; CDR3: CASSLEWQGGKEGEQYF
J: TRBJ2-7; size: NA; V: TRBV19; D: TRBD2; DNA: TGTGCCAGTAGTATAGGTGGACTAGCGGGGGACTCCTACGAGCAGTACTTC; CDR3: CASSIGGLAGDSYEQYF
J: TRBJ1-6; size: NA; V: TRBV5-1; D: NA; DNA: TGCGCCAGCAGACTGGGCGGGGACTTTAGGGCACCCCTCCACTTT; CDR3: CASRLGGDFRAPLHF
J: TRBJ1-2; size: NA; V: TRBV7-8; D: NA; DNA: TGTGCCAGCAGCTTAACAGCTAACTATGGCTACACCTTC; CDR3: CASSLTANYGYTF
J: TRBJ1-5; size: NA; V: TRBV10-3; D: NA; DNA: TGTGCCATCAGTGCGCTCGGGCAGCCCCAGCATTTT; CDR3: CAISALGQPQHF
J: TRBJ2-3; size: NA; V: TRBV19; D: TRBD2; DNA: TGTGCCAGTAGTATGGGACTAGCGGGGAATACGCAGTATTTT; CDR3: CASSMGLAGNTQYF
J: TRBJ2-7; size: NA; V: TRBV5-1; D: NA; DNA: TGCGCCAGCAGCTTGTTTACAGGTGCCTACGAGCAGTACTTC; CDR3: CASSLFTGAYEQYF
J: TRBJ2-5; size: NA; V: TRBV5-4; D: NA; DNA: TGTGCCAGCAGCGTGAGAGGGTCCCAGGGGCTTGTTGGGGAGACCCAGTACTTC; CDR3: CASSVRGSQGLVGETQYF
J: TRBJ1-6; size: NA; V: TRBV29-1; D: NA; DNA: TGCAGCGAACTTCCCGGGGGTAAGAATTCACCCCTCCACTTT; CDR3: CSELPGGKNSPLHF
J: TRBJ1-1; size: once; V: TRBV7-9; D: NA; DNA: TGTGCCAGCAGCTTCATGGTGGGAGGGGCTTTCTTT; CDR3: CASSFMVGGAFF
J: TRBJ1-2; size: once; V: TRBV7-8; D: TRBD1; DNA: TGTGCCAGCAGCCAAAACTCACTACAGGGGAACTATGGCTACACCTTC; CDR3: CASSQNSLQGNYGYTF
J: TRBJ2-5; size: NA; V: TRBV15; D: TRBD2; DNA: TGTGCCACCAGCAGAGATTTCCCCGGACTAGCGGGGGGGGGAGAGTTCGGAGAGACCCAGTACTTC; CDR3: CATSRDFPGLAGGGEFGETQYF
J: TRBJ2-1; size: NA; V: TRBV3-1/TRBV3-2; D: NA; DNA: TGTGCCAGCAGCCAAGGGAGGAGGGACAATGAGCAGTTCTTC; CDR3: CASSQGRRDNEQFF
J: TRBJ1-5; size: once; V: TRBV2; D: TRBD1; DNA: TGTGCCAGCAGTAGGGACAGGGCGTATAGCAATCAGCCCCAGCATTTT; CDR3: CASSRDRAYSNQPQHF
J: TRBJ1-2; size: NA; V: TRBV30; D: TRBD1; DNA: TGTGCCTGGGCGGACAGGGGCCATGGCTACACCTTC; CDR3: CAWADRGHGYTF
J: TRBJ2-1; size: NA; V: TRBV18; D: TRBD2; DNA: TGTGCCAGCTCACCACCCTTTTTAGTAGCGGGTGGCTACAATGAGCAGTTCTTC; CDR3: CASSPPFLVAGGYNEQFF
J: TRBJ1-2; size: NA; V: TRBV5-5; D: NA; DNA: TGTGCCAGCAGCTTGTTGGGAGATTATGGCTACACCTTC; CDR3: CASSLLGDYGYTF
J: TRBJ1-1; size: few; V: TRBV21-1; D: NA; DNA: TGTGCCAGCAGCCTCTTTTCCAGGGGGCGAGGCACTGAAGCTTTCTTT; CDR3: CASSLFSRGRGTEAFF
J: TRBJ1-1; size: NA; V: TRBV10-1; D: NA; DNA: TGCGCCAGCAGTGAGTACAGGGAGGGTGAAGCTTTCTTT; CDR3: CASSEYREGEAFF
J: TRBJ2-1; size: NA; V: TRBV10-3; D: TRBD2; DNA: TGTGCCATCAGGCGTAGCGGGAGTGAGGGCAATGAGCAGTTCTTC; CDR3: CAIRRSGSEGNEQFF
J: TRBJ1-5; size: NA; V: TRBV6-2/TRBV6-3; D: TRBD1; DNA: TGTGCCAGCAGTCCACAGGGGTCGGGTTCGGCCCAGCATTTT; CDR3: CASSPQGSGSAQHF
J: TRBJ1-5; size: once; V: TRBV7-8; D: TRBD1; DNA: TGTGCCAGCAGCTCTGGGACAGCTCATAGCAATCAGCCCCAGCATTTT; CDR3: CASSSGTAHSNQPQHF
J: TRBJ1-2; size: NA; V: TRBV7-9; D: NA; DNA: TGTGCCAGCAGCGTTGGGGGGGACTATGGCTACACCTTC; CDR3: CASSVGGDYGYTF
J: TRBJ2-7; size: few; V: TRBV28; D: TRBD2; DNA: TGTGCCAGCAGTTCCCCCGGTAGCGGGGGCTACGAGCAGTACTTC; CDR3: CASSSPGSGGYEQYF
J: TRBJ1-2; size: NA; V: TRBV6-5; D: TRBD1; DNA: TGTGCCAGCAAAATTTCCGGGACAGGGGACTATGGCTACACCTTC; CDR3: CASKISGTGDYGYTF
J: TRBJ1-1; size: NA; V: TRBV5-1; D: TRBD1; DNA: TGCGCCAGCAGCATCACCGGGACAGGGTCGAACACTGAAGCTTTCTTT; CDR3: CASSITGTGSNTEAFF
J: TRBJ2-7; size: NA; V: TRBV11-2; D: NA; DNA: TGTGCCAGCAGCTTAGATCAAATCGAGCAGTACTTC; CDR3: CASSLDQIEQYF
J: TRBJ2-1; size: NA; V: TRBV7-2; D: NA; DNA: TGTGCCAGCAGCCACCTAGAAAGGCAGTTCTTC; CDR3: CASSHLERQFF
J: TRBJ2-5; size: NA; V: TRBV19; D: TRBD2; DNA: TGTGCCAGTAGCCTACCAGGGGTAGCGGGGGTAGAGACCCAGTACTTC; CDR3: CASSLPGVAGVETQYF